The 7 T cell receptor beta chains given below trace back to one sample, sequenced in a study of blood T cell repertoires in COVID-19. TCRdb's table, derived via immunoSEQ multiplex PCR, lists solely in-frame clones and lacks some. Of some 150,000 clones in the sample, roughly 90% were seen once. Sequencing was carried out using peripheral blood. The source of these receptors is a woman aged 60 to 75 with COVID-19, enrolled during active disease.

CDR3 residues: CASSLVGPPGTQYF. CDR3 sequence (DNA): TGTGCCAGCAGCTTAGTAGGCCCGCCGGGGACCCAGTACTTC. V is TRBV7-2 and J is TRBJ2-5; the D is unclear. Germline V gives CDR1 SGHTA, CDR2 FQGNSA. The CDR3 is 14 amino acids. Trimming cost V 1 base and J 7 bases, with 13 bases left between them.

V is TRBV27 and J is TRBJ1-2; 9 bases align to TRBD1. Germline loops: CDR1 MNHEY, CDR2 SMNVEV (reference sequence). This CDR3 contains 13 residues. The trim removed 8 bases at V and 8 bases at J, leaving 9 bases unmatched. The CDR3 region has the DNA TGTGCCAGCTCACAACAGGGGGCTCGGGGCTACACCTTC. Its protein product is CASSQQGARGYTF.

This clone has just a few counts. The chain carries TRBV27 and TRBJ2-2; a weak D match, TRBD1 (5 bases). The CDR3 is made up of 14 amino acids. The germline gives CDR1 MNHEY, CDR2 SMNVEV (reference sequence). The V and J ends lost 7 bases and 2 bases respectively, with 11 bases between them. CDR3 residues: CASKSDTNTGELFF. CDR3 DNA: TGTGCCAGCAAATCGGACACCAACACCGGGGAGCTGTTTTTT.

This chain links TRBV6-4 with TRBJ1-2, with 8 bases aligning to TRBD1. CDR3 length: 14 amino acids. The ends lost 6 bases at V and 5 bases at J; junction bases unmatched: 8. CDR1 and CDR2 (germline): MRHNA, SNTAGT. CDR3 nucleotides: TGTGCCAGCAGCCCGACAGGGGAAGCGTATGGCTACACCTTC. Amino acids: CASSPTGEAYGYTF.

This chain connects TRBV11-2 to TRBJ2-2, with no clear D. Germline CDR1 reads SGHAT; CDR2 reads FQNNGV. The CDR3 covers 16 residues. V gave up 0 bases and J gave up 8 bases, with 16 bases separating them. The CDR3 DNA is TGTGCCAGCAGCTTAGATATCGGATCCGCGGTGGGGGAGCTGTTTTTT. Encoded protein: CASSLDIGSAVGELFF.

The gene calls are TRBV6-6 and TRBJ1-2, with D unclear. The germline CDR1 and CDR2 sequences are MNHNY and SVGAGI (reference sequence). The CDR3 sequence is 13 residues long. Trimming shortened V by 4 bases and J by 4 bases, and 10 bases separated the two germline ends. The CDR3 region is CASSLTTGYGYTF. Here the CDR3 DNA reads TGTGCCAGCAGTTTAACGACGGGCTATGGCTACACCTTC.

V and J are TRBV7-7 and TRBJ2-1; a weak D match, TRBD2 (6 bases). The CDR3 runs 13 residues. CDR1 SSHAT and CDR2 FNYEAQ come from the germline V gene (reference sequence). For the CDR3, the DNA is TGTGCTGACGTTAGCGGCCTATACAATGAGCAGTTCTTC. Translating gives CADVSGLYNEQFF.